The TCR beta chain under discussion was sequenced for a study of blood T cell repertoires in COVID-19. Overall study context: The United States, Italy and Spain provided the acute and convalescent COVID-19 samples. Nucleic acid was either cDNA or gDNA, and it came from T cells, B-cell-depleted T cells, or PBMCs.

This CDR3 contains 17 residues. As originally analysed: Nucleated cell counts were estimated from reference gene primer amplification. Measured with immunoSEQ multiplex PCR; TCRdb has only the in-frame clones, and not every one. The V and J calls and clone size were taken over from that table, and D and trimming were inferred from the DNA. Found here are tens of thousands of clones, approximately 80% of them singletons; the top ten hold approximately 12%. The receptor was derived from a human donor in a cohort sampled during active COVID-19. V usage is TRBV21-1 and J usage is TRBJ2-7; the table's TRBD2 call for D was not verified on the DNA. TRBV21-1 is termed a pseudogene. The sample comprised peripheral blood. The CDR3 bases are TGTGCCAGCGGACCTAAACTAGCGGGGGGTAGGACCTACGAGCAGTACTTC. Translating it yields CASGPKLAGGRTYEQYF.